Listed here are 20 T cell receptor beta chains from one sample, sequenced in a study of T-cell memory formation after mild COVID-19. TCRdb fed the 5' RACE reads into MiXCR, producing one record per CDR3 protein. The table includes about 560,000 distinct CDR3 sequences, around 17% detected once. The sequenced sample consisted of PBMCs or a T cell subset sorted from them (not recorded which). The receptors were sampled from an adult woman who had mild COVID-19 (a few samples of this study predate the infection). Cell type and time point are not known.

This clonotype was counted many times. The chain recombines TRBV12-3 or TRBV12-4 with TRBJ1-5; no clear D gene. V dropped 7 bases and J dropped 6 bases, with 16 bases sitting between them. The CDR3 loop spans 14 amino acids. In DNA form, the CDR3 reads TGTGCCAGCAAGGCCGGCTCAGGAGGTCAGCCCCAGCATTTT. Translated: CASKAGSGGQPQHF.

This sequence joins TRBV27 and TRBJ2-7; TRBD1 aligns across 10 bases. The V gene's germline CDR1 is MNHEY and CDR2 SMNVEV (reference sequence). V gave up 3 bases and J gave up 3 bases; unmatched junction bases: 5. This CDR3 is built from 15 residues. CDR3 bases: TGTGCCAGCAGTTTCACCGGGACAGGGGACTACGAGCAGTACTTC. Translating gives CASSFTGTGDYEQYF.

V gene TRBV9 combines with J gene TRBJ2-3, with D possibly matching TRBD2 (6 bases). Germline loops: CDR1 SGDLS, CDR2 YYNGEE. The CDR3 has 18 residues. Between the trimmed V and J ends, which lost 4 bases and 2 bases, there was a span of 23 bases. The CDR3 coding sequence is TGTGCCAGCAGCCTACCCCGACTGGGAGGAGTCCTCACAGATACGCAGTATTTT. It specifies CASSLPRLGGVLTDTQYF.

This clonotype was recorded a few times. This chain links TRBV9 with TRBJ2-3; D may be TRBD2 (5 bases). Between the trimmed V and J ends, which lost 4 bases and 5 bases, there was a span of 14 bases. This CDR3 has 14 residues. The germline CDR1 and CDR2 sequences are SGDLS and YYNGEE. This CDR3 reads CASSPKDRGDTQYF. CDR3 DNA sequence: TGTGCCAGCAGCCCAAAGGACCGGGGAGATACGCAGTATTTT.

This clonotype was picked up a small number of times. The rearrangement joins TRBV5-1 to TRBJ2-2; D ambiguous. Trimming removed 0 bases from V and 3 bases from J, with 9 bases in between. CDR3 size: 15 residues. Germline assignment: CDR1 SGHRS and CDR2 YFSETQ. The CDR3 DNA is TGCGCCAGCAGCTTGGGTTTCGCGGACACCGGGGAGCTGTTTTTT. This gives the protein CASSLGFADTGELFF.

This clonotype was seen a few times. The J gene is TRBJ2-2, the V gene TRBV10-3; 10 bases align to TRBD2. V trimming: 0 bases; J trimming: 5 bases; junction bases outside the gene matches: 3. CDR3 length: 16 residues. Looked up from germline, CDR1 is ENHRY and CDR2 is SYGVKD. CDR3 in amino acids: CAISESSGRRTGELFF. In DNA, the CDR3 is TGTGCCATCAGTGAGTCTAGCGGGAGGAGAACCGGGGAGCTGTTTTTT.

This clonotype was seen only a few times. CDR3 nucleotides: TGTGCCAGCAGCCCGAGGACTAGCGACCCCTACGAGCAGTACTTC. Protein: CASSPRTSDPYEQYF. This rearrangement joins TRBV7-8 to TRBJ2-7; the match to TRBD2 covers 9 bases. With 5 bases clipped from V and 2 bases from J, the junction kept 7 bases outside the gene matches. This CDR3 comprises 15 residues. Germline lookup yields CDR1 SGHVS and CDR2 FQNEAQ.

In DNA form, the CDR3 reads TGTGCCAGCAGCCAAGTTTCCAGGGCCTACGAGCAGTACTTC. Protein: CASSQVSRAYEQYF. V gene TRBV4-2 combines with J gene TRBJ2-7; tentative D call: TRBD1 (5 bases). Trimming stripped 1 base from V and 2 bases from J, with 9 bases between. CDR1 is LGHNA, CDR2 YNFKEQ, per germline. This CDR3 has 14 amino acids.

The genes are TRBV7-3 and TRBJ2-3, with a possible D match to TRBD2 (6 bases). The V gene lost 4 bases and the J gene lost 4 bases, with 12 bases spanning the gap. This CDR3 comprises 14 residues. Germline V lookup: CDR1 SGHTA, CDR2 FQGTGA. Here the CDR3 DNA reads TGTGCCAGCAGCTCCGGGGGTGTCGCAGATACGCAGTATTTT. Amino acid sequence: CASSSGGVADTQYF.

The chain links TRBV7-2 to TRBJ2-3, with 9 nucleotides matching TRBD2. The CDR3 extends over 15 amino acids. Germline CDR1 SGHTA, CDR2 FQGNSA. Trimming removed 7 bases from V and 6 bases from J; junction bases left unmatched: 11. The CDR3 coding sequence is TGTGCCAGCAACCTCTCGCGGGGGGGTAGGGATACGCAGTATTTT. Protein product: CASNLSRGGRDTQYF.

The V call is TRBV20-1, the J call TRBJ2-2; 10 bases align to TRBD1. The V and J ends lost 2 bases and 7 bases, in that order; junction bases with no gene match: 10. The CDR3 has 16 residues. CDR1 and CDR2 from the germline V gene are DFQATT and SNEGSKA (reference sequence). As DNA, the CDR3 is TGCAGTGCTAGACCTGACAGGGGGCGCCTTGTCGGGGAGCTGTTTTTT. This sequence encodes CSARPDRGRLVGELFF.

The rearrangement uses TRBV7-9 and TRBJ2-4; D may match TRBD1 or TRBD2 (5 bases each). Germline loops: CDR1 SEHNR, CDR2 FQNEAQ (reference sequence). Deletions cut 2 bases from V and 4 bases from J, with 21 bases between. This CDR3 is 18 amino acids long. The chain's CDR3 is CASSLIGTQRRGKNIQYF. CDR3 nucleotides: TGTGCCAGCAGCTTAATTGGGACGCAAAGAAGAGGTAAAAACATTCAGTACTTC.

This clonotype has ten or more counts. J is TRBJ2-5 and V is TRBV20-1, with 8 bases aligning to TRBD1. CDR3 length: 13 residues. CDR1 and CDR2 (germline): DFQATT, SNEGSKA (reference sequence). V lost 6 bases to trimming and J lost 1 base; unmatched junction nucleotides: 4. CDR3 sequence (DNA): TGCAGTGCCTTCGACAGGGGCCAAGAGACCCAGTACTTC. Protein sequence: CSAFDRGQETQYF.

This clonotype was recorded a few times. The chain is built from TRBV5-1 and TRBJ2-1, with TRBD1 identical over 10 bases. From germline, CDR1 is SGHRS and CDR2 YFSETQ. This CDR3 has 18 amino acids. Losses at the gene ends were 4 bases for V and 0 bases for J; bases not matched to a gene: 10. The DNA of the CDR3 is TGCGCCAGCAGCCCTAGGGACAGGGGCCCCTCCTCCTACAATGAGCAGTTCTTC. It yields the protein CASSPRDRGPSSYNEQFF. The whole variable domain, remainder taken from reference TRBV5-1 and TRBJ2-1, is KAGVTQTPRYLIKTRGQQVTLSCSPISGHRSVSWYQQTPGQGLQFLFEYFSETQRNKGNFPGRFSGRQFSNSRSEMNVSTLELGDSALYLCASSPRDRGPSSYNEQFFGPGTRLTVL.

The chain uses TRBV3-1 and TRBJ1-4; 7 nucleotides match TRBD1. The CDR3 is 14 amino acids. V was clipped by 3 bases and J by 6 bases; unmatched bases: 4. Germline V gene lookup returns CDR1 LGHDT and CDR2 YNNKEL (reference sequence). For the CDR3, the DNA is TGTGCCAGCAGCCACAGGGGGGGCTATGAAAAACTGTTTTTT. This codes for CASSHRGGYEKLFF.

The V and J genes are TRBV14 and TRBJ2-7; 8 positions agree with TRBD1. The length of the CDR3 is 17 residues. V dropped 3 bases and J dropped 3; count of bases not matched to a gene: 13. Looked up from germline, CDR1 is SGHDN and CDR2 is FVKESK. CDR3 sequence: CASSQNYGTGFYYEQYF. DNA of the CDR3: TGTGCCAGCAGCCAGAATTACGGGACAGGATTCTACTACGAGCAGTACTTC.

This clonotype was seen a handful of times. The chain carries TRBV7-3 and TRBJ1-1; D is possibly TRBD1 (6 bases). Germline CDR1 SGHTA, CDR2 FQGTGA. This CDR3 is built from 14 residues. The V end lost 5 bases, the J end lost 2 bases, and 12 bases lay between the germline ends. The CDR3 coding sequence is TGTGCCAGCAGCCGGGGGGCGACAAACACTGAAGCTTTCTTT. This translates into CASSRGATNTEAFF. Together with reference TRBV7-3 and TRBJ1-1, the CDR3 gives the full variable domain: GAGVSQTPSNKVTEKGKYVELRCDPISGHTALYWYRQSLGQGPEFLIYFQGTGAADDSGLPNDRFFAVRPEGSVSTLKIQRTERGDSAVYLCASSRGATNTEAFFGQGTRLTVV.

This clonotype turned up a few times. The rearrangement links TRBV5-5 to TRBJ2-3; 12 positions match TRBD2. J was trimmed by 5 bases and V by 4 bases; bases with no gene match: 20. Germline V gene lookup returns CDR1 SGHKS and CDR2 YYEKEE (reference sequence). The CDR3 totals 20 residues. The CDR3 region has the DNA TGTGCCAGCAGCAGACAATGGACAGCTAGCGGGGGGGCACCGGGAGATACGCAGTATTTT. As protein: CASSRQWTASGGAPGDTQYF.

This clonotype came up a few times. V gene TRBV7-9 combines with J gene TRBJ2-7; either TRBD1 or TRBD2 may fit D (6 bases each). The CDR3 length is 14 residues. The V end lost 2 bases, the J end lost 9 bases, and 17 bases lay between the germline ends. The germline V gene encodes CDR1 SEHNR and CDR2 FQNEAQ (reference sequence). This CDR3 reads CASSLSGGLTSQYF. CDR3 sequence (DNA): TGTGCCAGCAGCTTATCCGGGGGCCTCACATCGCAGTACTTC. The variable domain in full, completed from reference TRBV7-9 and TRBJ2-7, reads DTGVSQNPRHKITKRGQNVTFRCDPISEHNRLYWYRQTLGQGPEFLTYFQNEAQLEKSRLLSDRFSAERPKGSFSTLEIQRTEQGDSAMYLCASSLSGGLTSQYFGPGTRLTVT.

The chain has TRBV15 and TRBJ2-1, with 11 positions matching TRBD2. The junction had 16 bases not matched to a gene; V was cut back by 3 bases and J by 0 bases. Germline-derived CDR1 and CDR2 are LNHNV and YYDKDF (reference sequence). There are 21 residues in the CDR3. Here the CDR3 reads CATSSTGVLAGGASSYNEQFF. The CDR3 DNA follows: TGTGCCACCAGCAGTACTGGCGTGCTAGCGGGAGGCGCCAGCTCCTACAATGAGCAGTTCTTC.